This record concerns one T cell receptor (beta chain) sequence. What it recognizes is unknown. PCR primers comprised 60 Vbeta and 13 Jbeta primers. Libraries were prepared by immunoSEQ multiplex PCR; TCRdb keeps only in-frame clonotypes and omits some of them. The repertoire includes roughly 100,000 clones, approximately 80% of them detected once, and roughly 3.5% sits in the top ten. These data originate in a study of cytomegalovirus exposure and HLA in healthy donors. Notes on the study in general: The only immune exposure information that was available was CMV serostatus. TCR beta chains numbering more than 150 were designated cytomegalovirus-associated.

V lost 0 bases and J lost 0, with 16 bases in between. This CDR3 is 19 amino acids long. Germline-derived CDR1 and CDR2 are SGHRS and YFSETQ. The clonotype comes from a male donor in good health and CMV-seropositive. The sequenced material came from PBMCs. The J gene is TRBJ1-6, the V gene TRBV5-1, with D possibly being TRBD1 (5 bases). Here the CDR3 reads CASSLEGATIFSYNSPLHF. Written as DNA, the CDR3 is TGCGCCAGCAGCTTGGAAGGGGCCACTATATTCTCCTATAATTCACCCCTCCACTTT.